This TCR beta chain is drawn from a study of EBV T-cell therapy then PD-1 blockade in nasopharyngeal carcinoma (dated by TCRdb to 2020 to 2022). A single count supports this clone. Its antigen has not been determined. No base quality information exists; no much larger clone differs at one position. Taken from cysteine to phenylalanine, the CDR3 has 14 residues. Just CDR3 DNA is preserved here, 42 bases in frame from base 1. Trimming at the junction amounts to 6 bases on V and 0 bases on J, and the germline ends lie 9 bases apart. CDR1 and CDR2 (MNHEY, SMNVEV) derive from the germline V gene (reference sequence). Genomic DNA was extracted from sorted cells using the Qiagen DNeasy Kit. The immunoSEQ platform was used for deep sequencing of the TCR beta chain. The authors' pipeline ran thus. Repertoire data analysis was performed with the immunoSEQ Analyzer software. The table comes from immuneACCESS by way of TCRdb, which keeps in-frame sequences with V and J called. Part of the clones is missing from these tables; in studies checked, under half for an unresolved V gene and the rest for unknown reasons. D and trimming were read from the DNA, whereas the V and J calls and clone size are those reported in that table. Within this sample are 14,000 or so clones, with 80% to 85% of them counted one time only. The ten largest clonotypes hold around 32% of the sample.

Reading the label with the study, this specimen's treatment or condition is: AdE1-LMPpoly-expanded autologous EBV-specific T-cell therapy followed by anti-PD-1 nivolumab. The sample here was CD8+ T cells from blood, taken around day 100 from a patient whose treatment included autologous EBV-specific T cells and nivolumab. Here the chain combines TRBV27 and TRBJ1-3; TRBD1 is possibly the D segment (6 matching bases). This TCR came from a man aged 40-55 years with nasopharyngeal carcinoma. The CDR3 amino acid sequence is: CASSTGSSGNTIYF. At the DNA level, the sequence is TGTGCCAGCAGCACAGGGAGCTCTGGAAACACCATATATTTT.